This T cell receptor (beta chain) was sequenced in a study of blood T cell repertoires in COVID-19. Clones were read by immunoSEQ multiplex PCR, and TCRdb kept only the in-frame ones, dropping some. Here the sample spans more than 300,000 clones, 86% being singletons. The recovered donors of Cohort 3 showed two negative PCRs, clearance, or symptom resolution. V lost 7 bases and J lost 7, with 8 bases in between. CDR3 size: 10 residues. The germline gives CDR1 MDHEN, CDR2 SYDVKM. Sequencing was performed on PBMCs or T cells enriched from blood (not recorded which). The source is a woman between 18 and 29 years old who had recovered from COVID-19. The V and J genes are TRBV28 and TRBJ2-7; D not certain. DNA of the CDR3: TGTGCCAGCAAATCGGTGGAGCAGTACTTC. Translation: CASKSVEQYF.